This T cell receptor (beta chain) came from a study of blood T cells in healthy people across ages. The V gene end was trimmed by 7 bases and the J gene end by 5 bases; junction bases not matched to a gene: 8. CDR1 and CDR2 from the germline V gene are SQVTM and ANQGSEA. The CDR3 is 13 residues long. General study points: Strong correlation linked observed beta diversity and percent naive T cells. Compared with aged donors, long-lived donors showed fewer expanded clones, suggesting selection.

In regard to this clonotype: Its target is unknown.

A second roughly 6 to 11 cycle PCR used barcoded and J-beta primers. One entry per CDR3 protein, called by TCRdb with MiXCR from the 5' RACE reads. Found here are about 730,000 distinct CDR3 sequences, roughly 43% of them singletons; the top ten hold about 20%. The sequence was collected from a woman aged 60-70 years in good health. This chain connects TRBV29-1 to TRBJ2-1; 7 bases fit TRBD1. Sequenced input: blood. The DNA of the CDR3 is TGCAGCGACTGGAGGCAGGGGGACAATGAGCAGTTCTTC. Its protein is CSDWRQGDNEQFF.